Listed here are 20 T cell receptor beta chains from one sample, sequenced in a study of T cells in women clearing cervical HPV infection. Profiling relied on immunoSEQ multiplex PCR, and the TCRdb table lists in-frame clones only, not all of them. Its table records some 20,000 clones. The sequencing input was blood buffy coat. These receptor sequences come from a woman aged 18 to 75 with a cervical HPV16 infection that either progressed to CIN3+ or cleared (not recorded which).

To note about this clone: The read ends 3 residues shy of where the CDR3 ends; the end is completed using the germline J gene. V gene TRBV20-1 combines with J gene TRBJ2-5; D remains unclear. The V and J ends lost 1 base and 4 bases respectively, with 10 bases between them. CDR1 and CDR2 (germline): DFQATT, SNEGSKA (reference sequence). The CDR3 runs to 13 residues. CDR3 DNA, as far as it was read: TGCAGTGCTAGAGTTGAAGTCGGAGAGACC. The encoded protein is CSARVEVGET. The CDR3 as a whole reads CSARVEVGETQYF.

With regard to this clone: The read stops 3 residues short of the end of the CDR3; the missing end is completed from the germline J gene. The chain has TRBV19 and TRBJ1-1, with a possible D match to TRBD1 (5 bases). The CDR3 is 12 residues long. Germline CDR1 is LNHDA and CDR2 is SQIVND (reference sequence). V shed 5 bases and J shed 4 bases, with 8 bases lying between them. CDR3 bases read: TGTGCCAGTAGTCGACAGTTCACTGAA. Its protein is CASSRQFTE. The entire CDR3 protein reads CASSRQFTEAFF.

A remark on this clone: From the germline J gene comes the end of the CDR3, since the read stops 3 residues before it. The V call is TRBV2, the J call TRBJ1-1, with TRBD1 identical over 8 bases. Per the germline V gene, CDR1 is SNHLY and CDR2 is FYNNEI. Trimming removed 5 bases from V and 5 bases from J; junction bases left unmatched: 7. The CDR3 extends over 14 amino acids. The sequenced CDR3 bases are TGTGCCAGCAGTCCCTACGACAGGGGAACTGAA. As protein: CASSPYDRGTE. The CDR3 reads in full as CASSPYDRGTEAFF.

Concerning this clone itself: The read is 3 residues too short to cover the CDR3 end, so that end is filled in from the germline J gene. This chain uses TRBV7-3 with TRBJ1-4; unclear D gene. The germline gives CDR1 SGHTA, CDR2 FQGTGA. The CDR3 totals 16 residues. The CDR3 spells CASSNHHMLGNSPLFF. The covered CDR3 bases are TGTGCCAGCAGCAACCACCATATGCTAGGTAATTCACCA.

Remarks on this clone: From the germline J gene comes the end of the CDR3, since the read stops 3 residues before it. J is TRBJ2-1 and V is TRBV7-9; D not certain. Germline assignment: CDR1 SEHNR and CDR2 FQNEAQ (reference sequence). The CDR3 loop spans 13 amino acids. V lost 7 bases and J 0 bases, leaving 7 bases between the germline ends. The sequenced part of the CDR3 DNA is TGTGCCAGCACCCCGTTCTCCTACAATGAG. It yields the protein CASTPFSYNE. In full, the CDR3 is CASTPFSYNEQFF.

With regard to this clone: The read comes to an end 3 residues before the CDR3 does, leaving the germline J gene to fill in the end. This chain connects TRBV18 to TRBJ2-3; 7 bases line up with TRBD2. The CDR3 covers 19 residues. Looked up from germline, CDR1 is KGHSH and CDR2 is LQKENI. CDR3 bases read: TGTGCCAGCTCGCTCAAGCCTTACCCGGGGGGTTATAGCAATCAGCCG. Translated: CASSLKPYPGGYSNQP. The whole CDR3 sequence reads CASSLKPYPGGYSNQPQYF.

For this clone: Sequencing ends 3 residues short of the CDR3 end; the germline J gene provides the rest. V gene TRBV19 combines with J gene TRBJ1-5; 10 bases map to TRBD1. J lost 0 bases, V lost 9 bases, and 11 bases had no gene match. CDR1 and CDR2 from the germline V gene are LNHDA and SQIVND (reference sequence). This CDR3 spans 17 amino acids. The sequenced part of the CDR3 DNA is TGTGCCAGAGAAGCCCGGACAGGGGGGGATAGCAATCAGCCC. Its protein is CAREARTGGDSNQP. The entire CDR3 is CAREARTGGDSNQPQHF.

The CDR3 loop is CASRERGRLGTEAFF. Incomplete CDR3 DNA: TGTGCCAGCAGAGAAAGGGGGCGACTGGGCACTGAA. The V gene is TRBV2, the J gene TRBJ1-1, with TRBD1 identical over 7 bases. The read terminates 3 residues ahead of where the CDR3 ends, so the germline J gene completes it. This CDR3 is 15 amino acids long. Germline CDR1 reads SNHLY; CDR2 reads FYNNEI. The J segment lost 4 bases and the V segment lost 6 bases, leaving 11 bases of the junction unmatched.

On this clone: The read gets to within 3 residues of the CDR3 end, and the germline J gene fills in the rest. V gene TRBV12-3 or TRBV12-4 combines with J gene TRBJ1-5, with TRBD1 matching over 8 bases. After removal of 5 bases from V and 6 bases from J, the junction contained 3 bases not matched to a gene. The CDR3 is 13 residues long. This CDR3 reads CASSTGGGQPQHF. CDR3 DNA, as far as it was read: TGTGCCAGCAGTACAGGGGGGGGTCAGCCC.

For this clone: The read terminates 3 residues before the CDR3 end, so the remaining end is supplied by the germline J gene. The V gene is TRBV12-3 or TRBV12-4, the J gene TRBJ1-2, with unresolved D. Trimming took off 2 bases at V and 7 bases at J, with 14 bases between the two ends. CDR3 length: 14 amino acids. Incomplete CDR3 DNA: TGTGCCAGCAGTTTAAAACCCCCAGTAGCTGGC. Its translation is CASSLKPPVAG. The CDR3 in its entirety is CASSLKPPVAGYTF.

Note on this clone: Sequencing ends 3 residues short of the CDR3 end; the germline J gene provides the rest. The chain couples TRBV5-1 to TRBJ2-3, with TRBD1 matching 11 bases. Germline V gene lookup returns CDR1 SGHRS and CDR2 YFSETQ. This CDR3 is 16 amino acids long. CDR3 DNA (partial): TGCGCCAGCAGCTCAGCCGGGACAGGGGGTCTAGCGGCG. Its protein is CASSSAGTGGLAA. The complete CDR3 protein is CASSSAGTGGLAAQYF.

With respect to this clone: The read stops 3 residues short of the end of the CDR3; the missing end is completed from the germline J gene. The J gene is TRBJ1-3, the V gene TRBV5-4, with 11 bases matching TRBD1. Germline V gene sequence: CDR1 SGHNT, CDR2 YYREEE (reference sequence). The CDR3 has 16 amino acids. The V gene end was trimmed by 0 bases and the J gene end by 3 bases; junction bases not matched to a gene: 2. The CDR3 loop reads CASSLGTGGNGNTIYF. The covered CDR3 bases are TGTGCCAGCAGCTTGGGGACAGGGGGCAATGGAAACACC.

With respect to this clone: The sequenced fragment ends 3 residues before the CDR3 boundary, so the rest is inferred from the germline J gene. The chain links TRBV7-2 to TRBJ2-7; perhaps TRBD1 as D (5 bases). Looked up from germline, CDR1 is SGHTA and CDR2 is FQGNSA. Between the trimmed V and J ends, which lost 1 base and 2 bases, there was a span of 12 bases. The CDR3 length is 15 residues. The CDR3 here is CASSLGGQLPYEQYF. Incomplete CDR3 DNA: TGTGCCAGCAGCTTAGGGGGCCAGCTACCCTACGAG. Full variable domain (remainder filled in from reference TRBV7-2 and TRBJ2-7): GAGVSQSPSNKVTEKGKDVELRCDPISGHTALYWYRQSLGQGLEFLIYFQGNSAPDKSGLPSDRFSAERTGGSVSTLTIQRTQQEDSAVYLCASSLGGQLPYEQYFGPGTRLTVT.

About this clone itself: The read terminates 3 residues before the CDR3 end, so the remaining end is supplied by the germline J gene. The chain uses TRBV5-6 and TRBJ1-1; a weak D match, TRBD1 (6 bases). CDR3 length: 15 residues. V was trimmed by 4 bases and J by 4 bases, leaving 17 bases between them. CDR1 is SGHDT and CDR2 is YYEEEE in the germline V gene. The CDR3 loop is CASSRLLQGSTEAFF. CDR3 DNA (partial): TGTGCCAGCAGCAGACTTTTACAGGGTTCCACTGAA. The whole variable domain, remainder taken from reference TRBV5-6 and TRBJ1-1, is DAGVTQSPTHLIKTRGQQVTLRCSPKSGHDTVSWYQQALGQGPQFIFQYYEEEERQRGNFPDRFSGHQFPNYSSELNVNALLLGDSALYLCASSRLLQGSTEAFFGQGTRLTVV.

Regarding this clone: The read terminates 3 residues before the CDR3 end, so the remaining end is supplied by the germline J gene. This chain joins TRBV29-1 and TRBJ1-1, with TRBD1 as a possible D gene (6 bases). Trimming removed 4 bases at V and 3 bases at J, with 6 bases between. The CDR3 has 11 amino acids. The germline gives CDR1 SQVTM, CDR2 ANQGSEA. The CDR3 is CSVAGDTEAFF. Incomplete CDR3 DNA: TGCAGCGTTGCAGGGGACACTGAA.

A note on this clone: Read coverage stops 3 residues before the CDR3 terminus; the germline J gene supplies the remainder. The chain recombines TRBV28 with TRBJ2-1; the match to TRBD1 covers 8 bases. Germline-derived CDR1 and CDR2 are MDHEN and SYDVKM. V gave up 8 bases and J gave up 4 bases; unmatched junction bases: 7. The CDR3 extends over 14 amino acids. The sequenced part of the CDR3 DNA is TGTGCCAGCCTCGACAGGGGAAGTTACAATGAG. It specifies CASLDRGSYNE. The entire CDR3 protein is CASLDRGSYNEQFF.

This clone counts as medium-sized by frequency. The DNA ends 3 residues before the CDR3 does, and the rest of the CDR3 is filled in from the germline J gene. The chain uses TRBV20-1 and TRBJ2-7; TRBD1 matches at 7 bases. The CDR3 runs 14 residues. Germline values: CDR1 DFQATT, CDR2 SNEGSKA (reference sequence). J was trimmed by 1 base and V by 6 bases; bases with no gene match: 9. Partial CDR3 DNA: TGCAGTGCCTGGGACAGCGACAGTTCCTACGAG. It is translated as CSAWDSDSSYE. The entire CDR3 protein reads CSAWDSDSSYEQYF.

In regard to this clone: The CDR3 is cut off 3 residues early in the read; its end comes from the germline J gene. This chain uses TRBV2 with TRBJ2-4, with D possibly TRBD1 on 6 matching bases. CDR1 is SNHLY and CDR2 is FYNNEI in the germline V gene. The CDR3 runs 15 residues. The DNA read from the CDR3 is TGTGCCAGCAGTGAGTCCAGGGGCATAGCCAGGGCT. Amino acid sequence: CASSESRGIARA. The whole CDR3 protein reads CASSESRGIARAQYF.

Concerning this clone: The read gets to within 3 residues of the CDR3 end, and the germline J gene fills in the rest. This rearrangement joins TRBV20-1 to TRBJ2-1; 14 bases fit TRBD2. This CDR3 has 17 residues. The V and J ends lost 3 bases and 1 base, in that order; junction bases with no gene match: 5. Germline V gene data show CDR1 as DFQATT and CDR2 as SNEGSKA (reference sequence). The sequenced CDR3 bases are TGCAGTGCTAGGAGGGGACTAGCGGGAGTATCCTACAATGAG. This sequence encodes CSARRGLAGVSYNE. From start to end, the CDR3 is CSARRGLAGVSYNEQFF.

The CDR3 bases that were read are TGTGCCAGCAGCTTAGGAGGACAGACCATGGGCGGGGAG. Its protein product is CASSLGGQTMGGE. The CDR3, in full, reads CASSLGGQTMGGELFF. The chain carries TRBV13 and TRBJ2-2, with D possibly TRBD1 on 6 matching bases. Coverage ceases 3 residues before the CDR3 finishes, and the germline J gene fills in the end. Trimming cost V 0 bases and J 7 bases, with 15 bases left between them. The germline V gene has CDR1 PRHDT and CDR2 FYEKMQ (reference sequence). The CDR3 is made up of 16 amino acids.